This TCR beta chain was observed in a study of cytomegalovirus exposure and HLA in healthy donors. Findings of the study overall: Around 160 TCR beta chains were listed as cytomegalovirus-associated. Based on reports, TCR beta sequences accurately predicted HLA-A and HLA-B alleles for most subjects. Analysis performed later showed TCR beta chains linked to HLA being more clonally expanded than equally common others. Per published reports, the classifier diagnosed cytomegalovirus status with high specificity and sensitivity.

Use of 60 Vbeta and 13 Jbeta primers characterized the PCR. Assay: immunoSEQ multiplex PCR; the TCRdb copy retains only in-frame clones and omits some. Among 110,000 to 150,000 clones listed, around 73% were seen once. Concerning this clone: The target antigen is unknown.

V lost 5 bases and J 15 bases, leaving 14 bases between the germline ends. The CDR3 runs to 12 residues. Germline CDR1 and CDR2: SGHDN and FVKESK. This TCR was recovered from a female donor in good health and CMV-seronegative. V usage is TRBV14 and J usage is TRBJ1-6; the D is unclear. Sequencing used PBMCs. The CDR3 protein is CASSLQLEGLHF. The CDR3 DNA reads as TGTGCCAGCAGCTTACAGCTGGAGGGCCTCCACTTT.